A single sample is the source of the 17 T cell receptor beta chains below, sequenced in a study of cytomegalovirus exposure and HLA in healthy donors. PCR used 60 Vbeta primers and 13 Jbeta primers. Generated by immunoSEQ multiplex PCR, the TCRdb table keeps only in-frame clones and is missing some. The top ten clones hold 1.2% to 1.5% of a sample with 150,000 to 200,000 clones, 77% of them seen once. Material: PBMCs. The receptors stem from a woman in her 30s in good health and CMV-seropositive.

DNA of the CDR3: TGTGCCAGCAGTGAAGTAAAGGCATCGGGTGCCTACGAGCAGTACTTC. It yields the protein CASSEVKASGAYEQYF. V usage is TRBV6-1 and J usage is TRBJ2-7; D call uncertain. This CDR3 region has 16 residues. Trimming left V 1 base short and J 2 bases short, with 15 bases between. CDR1 MNHNS and CDR2 SASEGT come from the germline V gene.

The chain carries TRBV5-1 and TRBJ1-1, with TRBD1 identical over 8 bases. Germline CDR1 is SGHRS and CDR2 is YFSETQ. Unmatched junction bases numbered 6, after V lost 7 bases and J lost 4 bases. The CDR3 is made up of 13 amino acids. The CDR3 reads CASGQGWGTEAFF. For the CDR3, the DNA is TGCGCCAGCGGACAGGGCTGGGGCACTGAAGCTTTCTTT.

The chain uses TRBV20-1 and TRBJ2-1; the D gene is possibly TRBD1 (5 bases). Germline lookup yields CDR1 DFQATT and CDR2 SNEGSKA (reference sequence). The CDR3 runs 11 residues. Trimming cost V 6 bases and J 2 bases, with 5 bases left between them. CDR3 in DNA: TGCAGTGCCAGGGCCTACAATGAGCAGTTCTTC. Protein product: CSARAYNEQFF.

This clone was seen a few times. In DNA form, the CDR3 reads TGTGCCAGCAGTGGTGACAGGGCGTCCTACGAGCAGTACTTC. Translation gives CASSGDRASYEQYF. V is TRBV6-1 and J is TRBJ2-7, with 7 bases aligning to TRBD1. CDR1 is MNHNS, CDR2 SASEGT, per germline. The CDR3 runs 14 residues. The V and J ends lost 4 bases and 1 base, in that order; junction bases with no gene match: 4.

The chain combines TRBV18 with TRBJ2-7, with TRBD1 as a possible D gene (7 bases). CDR3 length: 15 amino acids. Trimming shortened V by 2 bases and J by 4 bases, and 15 bases separated the two germline ends. Germline V gene sequence: CDR1 KGHSH, CDR2 LQKENI. The CDR3 DNA reads TGTGCCAGCTCACCATCCCAGGGGGGTTGGTACGAGCAGTACTTC. Amino acids: CASSPSQGGWYEQYF.

The genes are TRBV15 and TRBJ2-3; possibly TRBD2 for D (5 bases). The CDR3 totals 18 residues. Germline V gives CDR1 LNHNV, CDR2 YYDKDF (reference sequence). V was trimmed by 0 bases and J by 0 bases, leaving 16 bases between them. The CDR3 here is CATSREAIMRGSTDTQYF. The CDR3 region has the DNA TGTGCCACCAGCAGAGAGGCCATAATGCGCGGGAGCACAGATACGCAGTATTTT.

The genes are TRBV19 and TRBJ1-1; D uncertain. CDR3 length: 11 residues. Looked up from germline, CDR1 is LNHDA and CDR2 is SQIVND (reference sequence). V shed 10 bases and J shed 11 bases, with 17 bases lying between them. The CDR3 protein is CATLGGVWAFF. CDR3 nucleotide sequence: TGTGCCACCCTGGGTGGAGTGTGGGCTTTCTTT.

The chain uses TRBV5-5 and TRBJ1-4; TRBD1 is a possible D gene (5 bases). CDR1 SGHKS and CDR2 YYEKEE come from the germline V gene (reference sequence). Deletions cut 1 base from V and 7 bases from J, with 11 bases between. The CDR3 is made up of 14 amino acids. CDR3 bases: TGTGCCAGCAGCTTGCAAGGGGACTTTGAAAAACTGTTTTTT. Protein product: CASSLQGDFEKLFF.

The V and J genes are TRBV27 and TRBJ2-7; 9 bases line up with TRBD1. The CDR3 extends over 17 amino acids. Germline V gene data show CDR1 as MNHEY and CDR2 as SMNVEV (reference sequence). V trimming: 7 bases; J trimming: 2 bases; junction bases outside the gene matches: 15. The CDR3 spells CASKQYPSGTGTYEQYF. For the CDR3, the DNA is TGTGCCAGCAAACAGTACCCCTCCGGGACAGGGACCTACGAGCAGTACTTC.

The chain employs TRBV28 and TRBJ2-7; 12 bases map to TRBD2. The germline CDR1 and CDR2 sequences are MDHEN and SYDVKM. The junction had 11 bases not matched to a gene; V was cut back by 3 bases and J by 8 bases. CDR3 size: 16 residues. The CDR3 DNA reads TGTGCCAGCAGTTTCTCCGGACTAGCGGGATACAGCAAGCAGTACTTC. This sequence encodes CASSFSGLAGYSKQYF.

The chain couples TRBV19 to TRBJ1-2; D is possibly TRBD1 (6 bases). V was clipped by 1 base and J by 1 base, with 7 bases between them. Germline assignment: CDR1 LNHDA and CDR2 SQIVND (reference sequence). This CDR3 contains 14 residues. The CDR3 nucleotides are TGTGCCAGTAGTATAGGGACAGTTAACTATGGCTACACCTTC. It encodes CASSIGTVNYGYTF.

This rearrangement joins TRBV28 to TRBJ2-7, with 7 bases matching TRBD2. Losses at the gene ends were 10 bases for V and 5 bases for J; bases not matched to a gene: 11. Germline values: CDR1 MDHEN, CDR2 SYDVKM. The CDR3 is 13 amino acids. CDR3 DNA: TGTGCCACCAGGCGGGGGACCTTTAACGAGCAGTACTTC. Translated, it gives CATRRGTFNEQYF.

The genes are TRBV6-1 and TRBJ1-3, with a weak D call TRBD1 (6 bases). CDR3 size: 14 residues. Trimming left V 7 bases short and J 2 bases short, with 12 bases between. Germline CDR1 reads MNHNS; CDR2 reads SASEGT. DNA of the CDR3: TGTGCCAGCACCCTACAGGGACCTGGAAACACCATATATTTT. Its translation: CASTLQGPGNTIYF.

The chain is built from TRBV5-6 and TRBJ2-7; TRBD2 matches at 9 bases. The CDR3 has 14 amino acids. Unmatched junction bases numbered 9, after V lost 7 bases and J lost 4 bases. In germline, CDR1 is SGHDT, CDR2 YYEEEE. CDR3 protein: CASFVAGAAYEQYF. CDR3 bases: TGTGCCAGCTTCGTAGCGGGAGCAGCGTACGAGCAGTACTTC.

The V and J genes are TRBV25-1 and TRBJ1-1; weak D call: TRBD1 (6 bases). V dropped 4 bases and J dropped 1 base, with 13 bases sitting between them. Germline CDR1 and CDR2: MGHDK and SYGVNS. CDR3 size: 15 residues. The CDR3 is CASSGLTGSNTEAFF. The DNA of the CDR3 is TGTGCCAGCAGTGGCCTGACAGGATCGAACACTGAAGCTTTCTTT.

This chain links TRBV6-5 with TRBJ2-7, with 10 bases fitting TRBD2. The V and J ends lost 2 bases and 5 bases, in that order; junction bases with no gene match: 3. CDR3 size: 14 residues. Germline V gives CDR1 MNHEY, CDR2 SVGAGI. The CDR3 nucleotides are TGTGCCAGCAGTTACAGCGGGAGGGGCGACGAGCAGTACTTC. Translating gives CASSYSGRGDEQYF.

The chain's CDR3 is CASSPPSGGGQETQYF. The CDR3 DNA reads as TGTGCCAGCAGTCCCCCCAGCGGGGGGGGACAAGAGACCCAGTACTTC. The V gene is TRBV28, the J gene TRBJ2-5; 10 positions match TRBD2. After removal of 5 bases from V and 2 bases from J, the junction contained 8 bases not matched to a gene. Germline loops: CDR1 MDHEN, CDR2 SYDVKM. The CDR3 is 16 residues long. The variable domain in full, completed from reference TRBV28 and TRBJ2-5, reads DVKVTQSSRYLVKRTGEKVFLECVQDMDHENMFWYRQDPGLGLRLIYFSYDVKMKEKGDIPEGYSVSREKKERFSLILESASTNQTSMYLCASSPPSGGGQETQYFGPGTRLLVL.